These 18 T cell receptor beta chains came from one sample sequenced in a study of blood T cell repertoires in COVID-19 (dated by TCRdb to about 2020). To prepare the library, the immunoSEQ multiplex PCR assay was applied. The clones in this table, taken by TCRdb from immuneACCESS, are in-frame only. Not every clone is retained; where verified, under half of the shortfall comes from an unresolved V gene, and the cause of the rest is unknown. This sample has a few hundred thousand clones in its table, and approximately 86% of those were observed once. The ten biggest clones cover roughly 0.8% of the sample. Sequencing used peripheral blood. The receptors shown here come from a woman aged 25 to 39 with acute or convalescent COVID-19.

This chain connects TRBV19 to TRBJ2-2; no clear D. This CDR3 comprises 16 residues. The V and J ends lost 2 bases and 4 bases respectively, with 14 bases between them. Germline CDR1 is LNHDA and CDR2 is SQIVND (reference sequence). CDR3 sequence (DNA): TGTGCCAGTAGTATAAGGCCAGACTGGAGCACCGGGGAGCTGTTTTTT. Its protein product is CASSIRPDWSTGELFF.

This sequence joins TRBV11-2 and TRBJ2-1; D remains ambiguous. The CDR3 has 17 amino acids. CDR1 SGHAT and CDR2 FQNNGV come from the germline V gene. Trimming pared 0 bases from V and 0 bases from J, leaving 12 bases between. This CDR3 is CASSLDRWFSSYNEQFF. The CDR3, as DNA: TGTGCCAGCAGCTTAGATCGCTGGTTTAGCTCCTACAATGAGCAGTTCTTC.

The chain combines TRBV3-1 (or the pseudogene TRBV3-2) with TRBJ2-7, with D maybe TRBD2 (6 bases). Germline CDR1 and CDR2: LGHDT and YNNKEL (reference sequence). The CDR3 length is 15 residues. V was pared by 4 bases and J by 4 bases, with 17 bases between. As DNA, the CDR3 is TGTGCCAGCAGCCTACGAACCGGGAGAGCTTACGAGCAGTACTTC. This encodes CASSLRTGRAYEQYF.

The chain uses TRBV21-1 and TRBJ2-3; the table calls TRBD2, which could not be checked here. TRBV21-1 constitutes a pseudogene. This CDR3 contains 21 residues. CDR3 amino acids: CASSKRDQNPKASGATDTQYF. The CDR3 DNA follows: TGTGCCAGCAGCAAAAGGGACCAGAACCCAAAGGCTAGCGGGGCAACAGATACGCAGTATTTT.

The V gene is TRBV18, the J gene TRBJ2-1; D possibly corresponds to TRBD1 (5 bases). From germline, CDR1 is KGHSH and CDR2 LQKENI. The CDR3 runs to 16 residues. Trimming cost V 4 bases and J 8 bases, with 21 bases left between them. CDR3 loop: CASSHRTTLEKDEQFF. The CDR3 region has the DNA TGTGCCAGCTCACACAGGACCACGTTGGAAAAGGATGAGCAGTTCTTC.

The chain links TRBV7-8 to TRBJ2-3; D remains unclear. The V and J ends lost 3 bases and 1 base respectively, with 5 bases between them. The CDR3 loop spans 13 amino acids. Germline CDR1 reads SGHVS; CDR2 reads FQNEAQ. The CDR3 region is CASSFRGTDTQYF. Here the CDR3 DNA reads TGTGCCAGCAGCTTCCGTGGCACAGATACGCAGTATTTT. The full variable domain, its missing parts supplied by reference TRBV7-8 and TRBJ2-3, is GAGVSQSPRYKVAKRGQDVALRCDPISGHVSLFWYQQALGQGPEFLTYFQNEAQLDKSGLPSDRFFAERPEGSVSTLKIQRTQQEDSAVYLCASSFRGTDTQYFGPGTRLTVL.

This rearrangement joins TRBV9 to TRBJ1-4, with TRBD1 matching over 9 bases. The CDR3 runs to 16 residues. Germline CDR1 reads SGDLS; CDR2 reads YYNGEE. V shed 4 bases and J 5 bases; nucleotides not matched to a gene: 9. CDR3 sequence reads: CASSLPGTGRNEKLFF. In DNA, the CDR3 is TGTGCCAGCAGCTTACCGGGGACAGGGCGAAATGAAAAACTGTTTTTT. Full variable domain (remainder filled in from reference TRBV9 and TRBJ1-4): DSGVTQTPKHLITATGQRVTLRCSPRSGDLSVYWYQQSLDQGLQFLIQYYNGEERAKGNILERFSAQQFPDLHSELNLSSLELGDSALYFCASSLPGTGRNEKLFFGSGTQLSVL.

The chain joins TRBV28 to TRBJ2-4; 7 positions agree with TRBD1. J lost 3 bases, V lost 3 bases, and 8 bases had no gene match. CDR3 length equals 16 residues. CDR1 is MDHEN, CDR2 SYDVKM, per germline. The chain's CDR3 is CASSFPRQGGKNIQYF. In DNA, the CDR3 is TGTGCCAGCAGTTTCCCTAGACAGGGTGGCAAAAACATTCAGTACTTC.

This clone was recorded only once. The chain carries TRBV5-5 and TRBJ1-3, with 9 positions matching TRBD1. CDR3 size: 15 residues. Germline lookup yields CDR1 SGHKS and CDR2 YYEKEE (reference sequence). After removal of 6 bases from V and 2 bases from J, the junction contained 6 bases not matched to a gene. This CDR3 reads CASTMTGGPGNTIYF. The CDR3 nucleotides read TGTGCCAGCACCATGACAGGGGGGCCTGGAAACACCATATATTTT.

The chain employs TRBV7-3 and TRBJ2-7; 10 bases align to TRBD1. V shed 3 bases and J 2 bases; nucleotides not matched to a gene: 7. Germline CDR1 and CDR2: SGHTA and FQGTGA. This CDR3 contains 16 residues. CDR3 sequence (DNA): TGTGCCAGCAGCTTCCCGCCGACAGGGGGCGCCTACGAGCAGTACTTC. It codes for CASSFPPTGGAYEQYF.

The rearrangement links TRBV9 to TRBJ1-2, with 8 nucleotides matching TRBD1. The CDR3 covers 15 residues. Trimming cost V 4 bases and J 7 bases; bases outside gene matches: 12. CDR1 is SGDLS, CDR2 YYNGEE, per germline. DNA of the CDR3: TGTGCCAGCAGCCCGTTGGACAGGGTGCAGGGTGGCTACACCTTC. Translation: CASSPLDRVQGGYTF.

The CDR3 loop reads CASSPSRAGRTEAFF. The CDR3, as DNA: TGTGCCAGCTCACCGAGCAGGGCTGGTCGGACTGAAGCTTTCTTT. V is TRBV18 and J is TRBJ1-1, with D possibly being TRBD1 (5 bases). Germline CDR1 KGHSH, CDR2 LQKENI. Trimming removed 3 bases at V and 5 bases at J, with 16 bases between. This CDR3 is 15 amino acids long.

J is TRBJ2-7 and V is TRBV5-1; weak D call: TRBD2 (6 bases). The CDR3 is 13 amino acids. Germline V gene sequence: CDR1 SGHRS, CDR2 YFSETQ. Trimming shortened V by 0 bases and J by 9 bases, and 13 bases separated the two germline ends. The CDR3 region is CASSLGLEYPQYF. Written as DNA, the CDR3 is TGCGCCAGCAGCTTGGGACTAGAATATCCGCAGTACTTC.

This clone came up a few times. V usage is TRBV10-3 and J usage is TRBJ1-6; the match to TRBD1 covers 7 bases. V was pared by 4 bases and J by 7 bases, with 1 base of the junction left unmatched. The CDR3 has 13 residues. CDR1 is ENHRY and CDR2 is SYGVKD in the germline V gene. The CDR3 DNA reads TGTGCCATCAGTGGGGGACAGAATTCACCCCTCCACTTT. Translating it yields CAISGGQNSPLHF.

This chain joins TRBV27 and TRBJ1-2; no reliable D call. Germline V CDR1 and CDR2: MNHEY, SMNVEV (reference sequence). V lost 5 bases to trimming and J lost 4 bases, with 17 bases between them. This CDR3 is 15 amino acids long. As DNA, the CDR3 is TGTGCCAGCAGTGCTAGCACACGGATCAGCTATGGCTACACCTTC. Translated: CASSASTRISYGYTF.

The chain employs TRBV3-1 (or the pseudogene TRBV3-2) and TRBJ2-7, with TRBD2 matching over 8 bases. This CDR3 has 17 amino acids. Trimming cost V 0 bases and J 2 bases; bases outside gene matches: 9. CDR1 LGHDT and CDR2 YNNKEL come from the germline V gene (reference sequence). In DNA, the CDR3 is TGTGCCAGCAGCCAAGATTACAGACTAGCGAGACCCTACGAGCAGTACTTC. Amino acids: CASSQDYRLARPYEQYF.

The genes are TRBV7-9 and TRBJ2-7; no clear D gene. The ends were cut back, 3 bases at V and 5 bases at J, with 17 bases in the middle. The germline gives CDR1 SEHNR, CDR2 FQNEAQ (reference sequence). This CDR3 region has 15 residues. The CDR3 is CASSLSQSLVNEQYF. The DNA of the CDR3 is TGTGCCAGCAGCTTGTCACAAAGCCTAGTCAACGAGCAGTACTTC.

The chain joins TRBV21-1 to TRBJ2-7; TRBD1 is the table's D call, not checked against the DNA. TRBV21-1 has pseudogene status. The CDR3 runs 12 residues. The CDR3 loop reads CASSKNTYEQYF. DNA of the CDR3: TGTGCCAGCAGCAAAAACACCTACGAGCAGTACTTC.